This TCR beta chain was sequenced for a study of T-cell reconstitution after alpha-beta-depleted transplantation in children. This clonotype has more than one count but fewer than ten. Trimming took off 5 bases at V and 3 bases at J, with 14 bases between the two ends. CDR3 size: 14 residues. Per germline, CDR1 MGHRA and CDR2 YSYEKL. Unique molecular identifiers were used to barcode this TCRbeta library. Via MiXCR, TCRdb re-called the PCR reads, giving one row per CDR3 protein. The sample records some 350,000 distinct CDR3 sequences, 15% to 20% being singletons. The rearrangement joins TRBV4-1 to TRBJ2-7; possibly TRBD2 for D (6 bases). This sequence originates from a male patient aged 2-10 years who had a stem cell transplant for acute lymphoblastic leukemia, so the T cells may come from the graft donor. The sample here was PBMCs, mostly from graft donor cells, taken 360 days after TCRalphabeta/CD19-depleted stem cell transplant. CDR3 in DNA: TGCGCCAGCAGCTTAGCGGATGAGGGCTACGAGCAGTACTTC. It codes for CASSLADEGYEQYF.